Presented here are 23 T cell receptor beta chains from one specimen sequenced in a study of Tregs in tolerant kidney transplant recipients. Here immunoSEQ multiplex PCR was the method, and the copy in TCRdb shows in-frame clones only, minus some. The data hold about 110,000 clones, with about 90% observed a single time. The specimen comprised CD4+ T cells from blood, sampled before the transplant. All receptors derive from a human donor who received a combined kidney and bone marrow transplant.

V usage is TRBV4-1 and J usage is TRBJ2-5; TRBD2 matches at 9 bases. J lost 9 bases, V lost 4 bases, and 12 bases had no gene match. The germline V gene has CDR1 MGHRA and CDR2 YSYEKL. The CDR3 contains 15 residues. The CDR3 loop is CASSPRIAGVPPQYF. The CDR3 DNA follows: TGCGCCAGCAGCCCCCGGATAGCGGGGGTCCCTCCCCAGTACTTC.

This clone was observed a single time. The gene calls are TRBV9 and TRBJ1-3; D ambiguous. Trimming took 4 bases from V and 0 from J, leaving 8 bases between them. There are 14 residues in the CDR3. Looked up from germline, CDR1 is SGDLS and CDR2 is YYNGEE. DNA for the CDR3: TGTGCCAGCAGCACGGTGAGCTCTGGAAACACCATATATTTT. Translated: CASSTVSSGNTIYF.

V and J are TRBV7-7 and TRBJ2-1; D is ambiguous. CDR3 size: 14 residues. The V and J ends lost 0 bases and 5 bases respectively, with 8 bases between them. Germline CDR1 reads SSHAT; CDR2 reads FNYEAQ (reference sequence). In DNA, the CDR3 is TGTGCCAGCAGCTTAGCGAACAAAGACAATGAGCAGTTCTTC. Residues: CASSLANKDNEQFF.

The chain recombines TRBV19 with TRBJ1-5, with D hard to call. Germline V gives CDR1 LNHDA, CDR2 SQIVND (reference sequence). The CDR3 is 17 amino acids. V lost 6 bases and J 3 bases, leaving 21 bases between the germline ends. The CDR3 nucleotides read TGTGCCAGTAGCCCCAACCGGGGTACTGGAACCAATCAGCCCCAGCATTTT. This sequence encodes CASSPNRGTGTNQPQHF.

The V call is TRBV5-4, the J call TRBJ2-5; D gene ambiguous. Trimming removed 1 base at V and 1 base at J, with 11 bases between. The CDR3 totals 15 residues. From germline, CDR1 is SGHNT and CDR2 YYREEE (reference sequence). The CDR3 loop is CASSLTRNRQETQYF. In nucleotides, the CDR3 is TGTGCCAGCAGCTTGACGAGAAATCGCCAAGAGACCCAGTACTTC.

CDR3: CSVWGDSYEQYF. As DNA, the CDR3 is TGCAGCGTTTGGGGGGACTCCTACGAGCAGTACTTC. The genes are TRBV29-1 and TRBJ2-7, with D possibly being TRBD2 (6 bases). Germline V lookup: CDR1 SQVTM, CDR2 ANQGSEA. V lost 5 bases, J lost 0 bases, and 8 bases lay in between. The CDR3 has 12 amino acids.

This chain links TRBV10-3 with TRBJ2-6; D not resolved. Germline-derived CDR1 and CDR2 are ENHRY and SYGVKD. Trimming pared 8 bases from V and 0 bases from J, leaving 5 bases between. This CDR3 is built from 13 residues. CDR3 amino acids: CAILVSGANVLTF. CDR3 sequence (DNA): TGTGCCATCCTCGTCTCTGGGGCCAACGTCCTGACTTTC.

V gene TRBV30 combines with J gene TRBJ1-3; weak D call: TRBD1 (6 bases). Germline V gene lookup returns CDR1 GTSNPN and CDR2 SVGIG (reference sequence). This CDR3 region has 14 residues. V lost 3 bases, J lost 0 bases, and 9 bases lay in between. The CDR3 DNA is TGTGCCTGGAGGGACAGATCCTCTGGAAACACCATATATTTT. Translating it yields CAWRDRSSGNTIYF.

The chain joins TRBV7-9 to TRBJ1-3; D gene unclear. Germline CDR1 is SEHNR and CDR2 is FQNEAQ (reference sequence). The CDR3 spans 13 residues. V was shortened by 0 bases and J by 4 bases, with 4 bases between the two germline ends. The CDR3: CASSLAEGNTIYF. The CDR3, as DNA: TGTGCCAGCAGCTTAGCTGAGGGAAACACCATATATTTT.

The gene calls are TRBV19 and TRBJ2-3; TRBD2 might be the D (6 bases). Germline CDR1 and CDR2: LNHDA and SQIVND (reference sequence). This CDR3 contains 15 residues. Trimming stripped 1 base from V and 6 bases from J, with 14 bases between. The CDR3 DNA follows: TGTGCCAGTAGTATAGGGCCTAGCGTTTCGGATACGCAGTATTTT. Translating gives CASSIGPSVSDTQYF.

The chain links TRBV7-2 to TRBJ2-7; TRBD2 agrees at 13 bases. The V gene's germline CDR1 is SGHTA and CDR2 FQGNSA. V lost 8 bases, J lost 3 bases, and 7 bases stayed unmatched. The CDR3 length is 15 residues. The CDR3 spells CASRKGTSGVYEQYF. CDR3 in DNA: TGTGCCAGCCGGAAAGGGACTAGCGGGGTCTACGAGCAGTACTTC.

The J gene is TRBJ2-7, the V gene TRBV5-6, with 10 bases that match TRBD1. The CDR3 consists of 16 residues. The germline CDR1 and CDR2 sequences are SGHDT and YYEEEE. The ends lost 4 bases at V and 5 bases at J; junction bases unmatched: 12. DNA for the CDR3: TGTGCCAGCAGCCCAAGTCTGACAGGGGGCAATAACGAGCAGTACTTC. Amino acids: CASSPSLTGGNNEQYF.

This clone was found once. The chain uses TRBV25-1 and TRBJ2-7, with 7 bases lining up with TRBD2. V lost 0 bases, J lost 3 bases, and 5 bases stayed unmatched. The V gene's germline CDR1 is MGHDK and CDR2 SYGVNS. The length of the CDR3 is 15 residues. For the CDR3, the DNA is TGTGCCAGCAGTGAATATAAGCGGGGTCACTACGAGCAGTACTTC. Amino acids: CASSEYKRGHYEQYF.

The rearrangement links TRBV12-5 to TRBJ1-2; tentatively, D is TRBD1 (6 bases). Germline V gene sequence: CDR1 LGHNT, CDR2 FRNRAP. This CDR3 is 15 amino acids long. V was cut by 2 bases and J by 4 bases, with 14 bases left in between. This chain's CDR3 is CASGLSGALGYGYTF. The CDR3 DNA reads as TGTGCTAGTGGTTTGTCAGGGGCCCTTGGCTATGGCTACACCTTC. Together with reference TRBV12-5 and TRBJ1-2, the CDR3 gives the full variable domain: DARVTQTPRHKVTEMGQEVTMRCQPILGHNTVFWYRQTMMQGLELLAYFRNRAPLDDSGMPKDRFSAEMPDATLATLKIQPSEPRDSAVYFCASGLSGALGYGYTFGSGTRLTVV.

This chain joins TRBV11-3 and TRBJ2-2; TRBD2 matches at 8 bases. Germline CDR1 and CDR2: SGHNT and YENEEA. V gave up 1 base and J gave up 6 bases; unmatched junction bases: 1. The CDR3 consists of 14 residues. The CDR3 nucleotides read TGTGCCAGCAGCTTAGGGACTAGCTCCGGGGAGCTGTTTTTT. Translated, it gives CASSLGTSSGELFF. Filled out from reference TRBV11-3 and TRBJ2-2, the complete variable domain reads EAGVVQSPRYKIIEKKQPVAFWCNPISGHNTLYWYLQNLGQGPELLIRYENEEAVDDSQLPKDRFSAERLKGVDSTLKIQPAELGDSAVYLCASSLGTSSGELFFGEGSRLTVL.

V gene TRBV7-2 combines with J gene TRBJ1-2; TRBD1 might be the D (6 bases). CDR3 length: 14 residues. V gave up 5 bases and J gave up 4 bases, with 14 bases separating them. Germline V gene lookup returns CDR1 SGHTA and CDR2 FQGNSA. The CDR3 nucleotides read TGTGCCAGCAGCCAAGGGGGACAAATCTATGGCTACACCTTC. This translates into CASSQGGQIYGYTF.

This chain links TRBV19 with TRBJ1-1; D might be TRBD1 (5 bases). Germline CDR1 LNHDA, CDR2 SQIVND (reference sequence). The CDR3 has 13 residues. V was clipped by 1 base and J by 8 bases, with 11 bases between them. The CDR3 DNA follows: TGTGCCAGTAGTATAGCGGGGGGTTCGGAAGCTTTCTTT. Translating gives CASSIAGGSEAFF.

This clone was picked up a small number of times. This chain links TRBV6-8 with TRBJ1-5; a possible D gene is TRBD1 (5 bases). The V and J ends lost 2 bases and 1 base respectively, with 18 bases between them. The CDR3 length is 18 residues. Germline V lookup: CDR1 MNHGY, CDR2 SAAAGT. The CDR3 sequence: CASSYVDSRDYSNQPQHF. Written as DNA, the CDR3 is TGTGCCAGCAGTTACGTAGACTCCCGGGACTACAGCAATCAGCCCCAGCATTTT.

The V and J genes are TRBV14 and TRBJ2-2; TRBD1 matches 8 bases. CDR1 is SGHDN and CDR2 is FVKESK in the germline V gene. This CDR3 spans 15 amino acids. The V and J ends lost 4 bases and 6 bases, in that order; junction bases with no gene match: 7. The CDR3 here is CASSLVDREAGELFF. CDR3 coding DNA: TGTGCCAGCAGCCTAGTGGACAGGGAGGCCGGGGAGCTGTTTTTT.

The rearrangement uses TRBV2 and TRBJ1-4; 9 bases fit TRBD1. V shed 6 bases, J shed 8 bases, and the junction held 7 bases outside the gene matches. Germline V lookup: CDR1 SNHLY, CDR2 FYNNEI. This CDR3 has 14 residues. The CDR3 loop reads CASRGQGYREKLFF. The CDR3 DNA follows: TGTGCCAGCAGGGGACAGGGTTATCGGGAAAAACTGTTTTTT.

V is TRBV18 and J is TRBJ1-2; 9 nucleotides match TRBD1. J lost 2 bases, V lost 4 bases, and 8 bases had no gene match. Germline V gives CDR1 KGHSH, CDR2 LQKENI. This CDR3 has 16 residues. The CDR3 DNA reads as TGTGCCAGCTCACTCCCCGTTGGGACAGGGAACTATGGCTACACCTTC. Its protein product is CASSLPVGTGNYGYTF.

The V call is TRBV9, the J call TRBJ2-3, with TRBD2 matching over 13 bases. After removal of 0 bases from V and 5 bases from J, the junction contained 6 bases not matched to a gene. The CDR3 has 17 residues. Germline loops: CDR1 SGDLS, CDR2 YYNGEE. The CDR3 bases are TGTGCCAGCAGCGTAGATTCCGGACTAGCGGGGGAAGATACGCAGTATTTT. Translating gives CASSVDSGLAGEDTQYF. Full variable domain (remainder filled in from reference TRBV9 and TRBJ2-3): DSGVTQTPKHLITATGQRVTLRCSPRSGDLSVYWYQQSLDQGLQFLIQYYNGEERAKGNILERFSAQQFPDLHSELNLSSLELGDSALYFCASSVDSGLAGEDTQYFGPGTRLTVL.

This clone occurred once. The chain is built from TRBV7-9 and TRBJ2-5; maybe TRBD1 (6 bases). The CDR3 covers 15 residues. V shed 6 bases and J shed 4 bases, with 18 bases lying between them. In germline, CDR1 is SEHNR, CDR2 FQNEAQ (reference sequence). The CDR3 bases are TGTGCCAGCAGTTCTCGAGGGACAAACCGAGAGACCCAGTACTTC. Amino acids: CASSSRGTNRETQYF.